This T cell receptor beta chain was sequenced in a study of post-analysis software for immune sequencing data. Whole-study context: Disease courses included relapsing-remitting, secondary progressive and progressive-relapsing multiple sclerosis.

General observations from the study: Co-batched samples clustered tightly together by F measure. Relative to controls, patients with multiple sclerosis showed significantly lower normalized Chao1 diversity.

This clonotype was found a few times. Its antigen is unknown. Unique molecular identifiers were present in the TCR beta cDNA libraries. The T cell input of roughly 0.95 to 10 million gave 400,000 to 500,000 cDNA molecules. TCRdb ran MiXCR on the PCR reads and lists one entry per CDR3 protein. The data hold roughly 800,000 distinct CDR3 sequences, with about 50% observed a single time. The source material was blood. This receptor was identified in a girl under 18 with multiple sclerosis.

CDR3 region: CSATDTSGLTPYEQYF. For the CDR3, the DNA is TGCAGTGCTACTGATACTAGCGGCTTGACCCCCTACGAGCAGTACTTC. The chain employs TRBV20-1 and TRBJ2-7; 8 bases are shared with TRBD2. The CDR3 runs to 16 residues. Germline loops: CDR1 DFQATT, CDR2 SNEGSKA (reference sequence). Trimming cost V 4 bases and J 2 bases; bases outside gene matches: 13.